A single sample is the source of the 28 T cell receptor beta chains below, sequenced in a study of CD8 T cells in ankylosing spondylitis. General study results and limits: Made up of roughly 8 highly homologous variants, a TCR beta motif appeared characteristic of ankylosing spondylitis blood.

One entry per CDR3 protein, called by TCRdb with MiXCR from the 5' RACE reads. The top ten hold roughly 15% of the sample, which has approximately 300,000 distinct CDR3 sequences, around 7.6% seen once. No antigen has been assigned to these receptors. The sequencing sample was made of blood, either unsorted or a sorted T cell fraction (not recorded which). Receptor source: a male donor with ankylosing spondylitis.

This chain connects TRBV5-5 to TRBJ2-3; 10 bases map to TRBD2. The CDR3 is made up of 16 amino acids. J gave up 6 bases and V 3 bases, and 10 bases lay outside the gene matches. CDR1 and CDR2 (germline): SGHKS, YYEKEE (reference sequence). DNA of the CDR3: TGTGCCAGCAGCTCGAGGGCTAGCGGGAGTGGGGATACGCAGTATTTT. Protein: CASSSRASGSGDTQYF.

The genes are TRBV5-1 and TRBJ2-3; no reliable D call. V lost 7 bases and J 1 base, leaving 10 bases between the germline ends. The CDR3 spans 13 residues. Per the germline V gene, CDR1 is SGHRS and CDR2 is YFSETQ. In nucleotides, the CDR3 is TGCGCCAGCCTACGGACGGGCACAGATACGCAGTATTTT. It translates to CASLRTGTDTQYF.

Concerning this clonotype itself: The junction differs from germline at one of its ends, possibly a read error. This chain uses TRBV5-6 with TRBJ2-1, with 10 nucleotides matching TRBD1. This CDR3 has 13 residues. Germline V gene sequence: CDR1 SGHDT, CDR2 YYEEEE. CDR3 loop: CAISPGTGDEQFF. The CDR3 DNA is TGTGCCATCAGCCCGGGGACAGGGGATGAGCAGTTCTTC.

With respect to this clonotype: Its ends do not fully match the called genes, so a read error is possible. The DNA of the CDR3 is TGTGCCACCAGCGGAGACGGGGTGAGCTCCTACGAGCAGTACTTC. The encoded protein is CATSGDGVSSYEQYF. The chain combines TRBV15 with TRBJ2-7, with TRBD2 as a possible D gene (5 bases). Germline V lookup: CDR1 LNHNV, CDR2 YYDKDF (reference sequence). The CDR3 sequence is 15 residues long.

This clonotype was detected ten times or more. The chain couples TRBV29-1 to TRBJ2-1, with D uncertain. Germline CDR1 reads SQVTM; CDR2 reads ANQGSEA. CDR3 length equals 14 residues. V dropped 4 bases and J dropped 1 base, with 11 bases sitting between them. CDR3 sequence reads: CSVVARPSYNEQFF. The CDR3 nucleotides read TGCAGCGTTGTGGCCAGGCCTTCCTACAATGAGCAGTTCTTC.

This clonotype has ten or more counts. V gene TRBV13 combines with J gene TRBJ2-3; TRBD2 aligns across 12 bases. The V gene end was trimmed by 5 bases and the J gene end by 4 bases; junction bases not matched to a gene: 7. The CDR3 is 16 residues long. The germline gives CDR1 PRHDT, CDR2 FYEKMQ (reference sequence). DNA of the CDR3: TGTGCCAGCAGCACCGGACTAGCGGGACTGGCAGATACGCAGTATTTT. This sequence encodes CASSTGLAGLADTQYF.

V gene TRBV25-1 combines with J gene TRBJ1-1; possibly TRBD1 for D (5 bases). Trimming shortened V by 2 bases and J by 1 base, and 11 bases separated the two germline ends. The CDR3 sequence is 15 residues long. Germline V gene lookup returns CDR1 MGHDK and CDR2 SYGVNS. CDR3 bases: TGTGCCAGCAGTGAACGGGGCCGGGGGAACACTGAAGCTTTCTTT. It is translated as CASSERGRGNTEAFF. The full variable domain, its missing parts supplied by reference TRBV25-1 and TRBJ1-1, is EADIYQTPRYLVIGTGKKITLECSQTMGHDKMYWYQQDPGMELHLIHYSYGVNSTEKGDLSSESTVSRIRTEHFPLTLESARPSHTSQYLCASSERGRGNTEAFFGQGTRLTVV.

The chain combines TRBV12-3 or TRBV12-4 with TRBJ2-7; 9 nucleotides match TRBD1. Germline trimming cut 4 bases from V and 9 bases from J; bases unmatched to any gene: 13. The length of the CDR3 is 15 residues. CDR3: CASSSTGTGLQVQYF. CDR3 nucleotide sequence: TGTGCCAGCAGTTCTACCGGGACAGGGCTCCAGGTGCAGTACTTC.

The chain is built from TRBV20-1 and TRBJ2-7; 9 nucleotides line up with TRBD2. Germline CDR1 is DFQATT and CDR2 is SNEGSKA (reference sequence). Losses at the gene ends were 1 base for V and 2 bases for J; bases not matched to a gene: 6. The length of the CDR3 is 15 residues. CDR3 in amino acids: CSARGGSGSPYEQYF. CDR3 bases: TGCAGTGCTAGAGGGGGTAGCGGGAGCCCCTACGAGCAGTACTTC.

This clonotype turned up a few times. The rearrangement joins TRBV15 to TRBJ1-2; D call uncertain. Trimming took off 0 bases at V and 8 bases at J, with 13 bases between the two ends. This CDR3 region has 14 residues. Germline CDR1 is LNHNV and CDR2 is YYDKDF (reference sequence). CDR3 sequence (DNA): TGTGCCACCAGCAGAGATCGCGAAAGAGGAGGCTACACCTTC. Protein product: CATSRDRERGGYTF.

This clonotype was found a few times. This chain links TRBV7-3 with TRBJ2-2; 8 positions match TRBD1. CDR1 is SGHTA, CDR2 FQGTGA, per germline. With 3 bases clipped from V and 6 bases from J, the junction kept 9 bases outside the gene matches. The CDR3 sequence is 16 residues long. The CDR3 is CASSLTQGAWAGELFF. CDR3 coding DNA: TGTGCCAGCAGCTTGACGCAGGGGGCTTGGGCCGGGGAGCTGTTTTTT.

This chain links TRBV20-1 with TRBJ1-5; no firm D call. This CDR3 region has 13 residues. Germline CDR1 and CDR2: DFQATT and SNEGSKA (reference sequence). Between the trimmed V and J ends, which lost 2 bases and 1 base, there was a span of 6 bases. The CDR3 bases are TGCAGTGCTAGATTACAGAGCAATCAGCCCCAGCATTTT. Protein: CSARLQSNQPQHF.

This clonotype was counted ten times or more. This rearrangement joins TRBV20-1 to TRBJ2-1; 8 nucleotides line up with TRBD2. This CDR3 spans 14 amino acids. Germline V gene lookup returns CDR1 DFQATT and CDR2 SNEGSKA (reference sequence). V trimming: 6 bases; J trimming: 6 bases; junction bases outside the gene matches: 10. CDR3 in DNA: TGCAGTGCCACACCAGCGGGAGAGGGCAATGAGCAGTTCTTC. It codes for CSATPAGEGNEQFF.

This clonotype occurred many times. The J gene is TRBJ2-1, the V gene TRBV6-5; TRBD2 matches at 11 bases. Trimming cost V 0 bases and J 5 bases; bases outside gene matches: 0. The CDR3 extends over 15 amino acids. Germline CDR1 and CDR2: MNHEY and SVGAGI. This CDR3 reads CASSYSTSGNNEQFF. The DNA of the CDR3 is TGTGCCAGCAGTTACTCGACTAGCGGGAACAATGAGCAGTTCTTC.

This clonotype was seen a few times. The chain employs TRBV14 and TRBJ1-2, with D uncertain. The CDR3 length is 17 residues. Germline CDR1 and CDR2: SGHDN and FVKESK. V lost 0 bases to trimming and J lost 0 bases, with 14 bases between them. CDR3 amino acids: CASSQDLVGSTNYGYTF. CDR3 sequence (DNA): TGTGCCAGCAGCCAAGATCTCGTCGGCAGTACTAACTATGGCTACACCTTC.

This clonotype was observed at least ten times. The chain joins TRBV12-3 or TRBV12-4 to TRBJ2-2; 7 positions agree with TRBD2. This CDR3 has 14 residues. Trimming at V came to 5 bases and at J to 4 bases, leaving 4 bases not matched to a gene. The CDR3 loop reads CASSTGGTTGELFF. DNA of the CDR3: TGTGCCAGCAGTACGGGAGGCACCACCGGGGAGCTGTTTTTT.

The CDR3 DNA sequence: TGTGCCAGCAGCGTAGGGCCGGAAGAGACCCAGTACTTC. Protein product: CASSVGPEETQYF. J is TRBJ2-5 and V is TRBV9; no reliable D call. The V gene's germline CDR1 is SGDLS and CDR2 YYNGEE. The CDR3 covers 13 residues. The V end lost 0 bases, the J end lost 3 bases, and 6 bases lay between the germline ends.

This clonotype appeared many times. The genes are TRBV12-3 or TRBV12-4 and TRBJ2-1, with D tentatively TRBD1 (6 bases). The V gene lost 3 bases and the J gene lost 4 bases, with 19 bases spanning the gap. The CDR3 spans 17 residues. The CDR3 protein is CASSFSMGAGFYNEQFF. The CDR3, as DNA: TGTGCCAGCAGTTTTTCAATGGGGGCTGGGTTTTACAATGAGCAGTTCTTC.

This clonotype has just a few counts. The gene calls are TRBV29-1 and TRBJ2-3; 14 bases fit TRBD2. The J segment lost 0 bases and the V segment lost 1 base, leaving 6 bases of the junction unmatched. CDR3 length: 18 amino acids. Germline loops: CDR1 SQVTM, CDR2 ANQGSEA. The CDR3 nucleotides read TGCAGCGTTGAAGGAGGACTAGCGGGAGGTTTTAGCACAGATACGCAGTATTTT. Encoded protein: CSVEGGLAGGFSTDTQYF.

The gene calls are TRBV9 and TRBJ1-1; D is ambiguous. CDR1 SGDLS and CDR2 YYNGEE come from the germline V gene. The CDR3 contains 13 residues. The germline V and J ends were trimmed by 3 bases and 4 bases, with 10 bases remaining between them. In DNA form, the CDR3 reads TGTGCCAGCAGCGCACTTGGGAGCACTGAAGCTTTCTTT. It yields the protein CASSALGSTEAFF.

The chain links TRBV5-1 to TRBJ2-3; 9 bases align to TRBD1. With 0 bases clipped from V and 8 bases from J, the junction kept 10 bases outside the gene matches. CDR1 SGHRS and CDR2 YFSETQ come from the germline V gene. The CDR3 spans 16 residues. CDR3: CASSLVGTGGLSTQYF. DNA of the CDR3: TGCGCCAGCAGCTTGGTAGGCACAGGGGGCCTGAGTACGCAGTATTTT.

This clonotype was observed a handful of times. The V and J genes are TRBV5-1 and TRBJ1-4; D possibly corresponds to TRBD1 (6 bases). There are 14 residues in the CDR3. CDR1 and CDR2 from the germline V gene are SGHRS and YFSETQ. Trimming took 0 bases from V and 5 from J, leaving 8 bases between them. In nucleotides, the CDR3 is TGCGCCAGCAGCTTGGCTCAGGGGAATGAAAAACTGTTTTTT. Translating gives CASSLAQGNEKLFF.

This clonotype was detected ten times or more. The chain carries TRBV5-1 and TRBJ2-2, with 8 positions matching TRBD1. From germline, CDR1 is SGHRS and CDR2 YFSETQ. Germline trimming cut 4 bases from V and 3 bases from J; bases unmatched to any gene: 5. This CDR3 has 15 amino acids. In DNA form, the CDR3 reads TGCGCCAGCAGCCGTACAGGGGGTGACACCGGGGAGCTGTTTTTT. This codes for CASSRTGGDTGELFF. Using reference TRBV5-1 and TRBJ2-2 for the parts outside the CDR3, the full variable domain is KAGVTQTPRYLIKTRGQQVTLSCSPISGHRSVSWYQQTPGQGLQFLFEYFSETQRNKGNFPGRFSGRQFSNSRSEMNVSTLELGDSALYLCASSRTGGDTGELFFGEGSRLTVL.

The V and J genes are TRBV5-1 and TRBJ2-2, with TRBD2 identical over 12 bases. With V trimmed by 4 bases and J by 6 bases, 1 base remained unmatched. Germline V lookup: CDR1 SGHRS, CDR2 YFSETQ. The CDR3 contains 14 residues. The DNA for the CDR3 is TGCGCCAGCAGCCTAGCGGGAGGGCCCGGGGAGCTGTTTTTT. Its translation is CASSLAGGPGELFF.

This clonotype was seen a few times. The chain links TRBV29-1 to TRBJ1-1; possibly TRBD1 for D (5 bases). This CDR3 has 13 residues. CDR1 is SQVTM and CDR2 is ANQGSEA in the germline V gene. Trimming pared 1 base from V and 4 bases from J, leaving 10 bases between. The CDR3 nucleotides are TGCAGCGTTGAAGTGGGGGGAGCCACTGAAGCTTTCTTT. As protein: CSVEVGGATEAFF. Combining the CDR3 with reference TRBV29-1 and TRBJ1-1 gives the whole variable domain SAVISQKPSRDICQRGTSLTIQCQVDSQVTMMFWYRQQPGQSLTLIATANQGSEATYESGFVIDKFPISRPNLTFSTLTVSNMSPEDSSIYLCSVEVGGATEAFFGQGTRLTVV.

This clonotype was picked up a small number of times. V gene TRBV7-9 combines with J gene TRBJ1-1; D remains ambiguous. V was clipped by 5 bases and J by 7 bases, with 11 bases between them. Looked up from germline, CDR1 is SEHNR and CDR2 is FQNEAQ (reference sequence). This CDR3 is 12 amino acids long. Written as DNA, the CDR3 is TGTGCCAGCAGCCGATCACCAGGTGAAGCTTTCTTT. Its translation: CASSRSPGEAFF.

This chain joins TRBV20-1 and TRBJ2-3, with D unresolved. This CDR3 has 13 residues. Germline V CDR1 and CDR2: DFQATT, SNEGSKA (reference sequence). Trimming left V 3 bases short and J 2 bases short, with 9 bases between. In DNA, the CDR3 is TGCAGTGCTAGTGCCACAAACACAGATACGCAGTATTTT. Translated: CSASATNTDTQYF.

This clonotype was detected many times. The chain couples TRBV12-3 or TRBV12-4 to TRBJ2-1, with D possibly matching TRBD2 (5 bases). The length of the CDR3 is 15 residues. V was clipped by 4 bases and J by 0 bases, with 10 bases between them. CDR3 DNA: TGTGCCAGCAGTTGGACTCCCAGCTCCTACAATGAGCAGTTCTTC. This translates into CASSWTPSSYNEQFF.